Listed below are T cell receptor beta chains from one sample, sequenced in a study of human T cells and chemical hapten exposure. TCRdb ran MiXCR on the RACE reads and lists one entry per CDR3 protein. The sample lists about 100,000 distinct CDR3 sequences; 10% to 12% were seen once. The input for sequencing was whole blood, taken in connection with sensitization to the hapten diphenylcyclopropenone (DPC). These receptors originate from a woman between 40 and 50 years old with alopecia areata. Some clones in this sample may be carry-over from other donors' samples. The CDR3 runs from the conserved cysteine through the conserved F or W. D genes are given only for firm matches. Clone size is given for some rows only: seen once, a few or many times, or a class if the clone is expanded.

clone_size,v_call,j_call,d_call,cdr3_aa,cdr3_nt
many,TRBV28,TRBJ1-1,-,CASSSTGNTEAFF,TGTGCCAGCAGTTCCACAGGGAACACTGAAGCTTTCTTT
many,TRBV27,TRBJ1-5,TRBD1,CASSSQGGGFQPQHF,TGTGCCAGCAGTTCACAGGGGGGAGGTTTTCAGCCCCAGCATTTT
few,TRBV20-1,TRBJ2-1,TRBD2,CSAKFGTGLAGVEQFF,TGCAGTGCCAAGTTTGGGACGGGACTAGCGGGAGTTGAGCAGTTCTTC
-,TRBV18,TRBJ1-3,-,CASSPEVSTQGNTIYF,TGTGCCAGCTCACCAGAGGTCTCGACTCAGGGAAACACCATATATTTT
many,TRBV6-5,TRBJ2-2,-,CASSLSTGSPGELFF,TGTGCCAGCAGTCTTTCAACAGGGTCTCCCGGGGAGCTGTTTTTT
few,TRBV13,TRBJ1-1,-,CASSLRSAEAFF,TGTGCCAGCAGCCTCCGAAGCGCTGAAGCTTTCTTT
many,TRBV20-1,TRBJ2-2,TRBD1,CSARRDRAPNTGELFF,TGCAGTGCTCGCCGGGACAGGGCTCCGAACACCGGGGAGCTGTTTTTT
many,TRBV7-9,TRBJ1-1,-,CASSLAGGPNTEAFF,TGTGCCAGCAGCTTAGCGGGAGGCCCGAACACTGAAGCTTTCTTT
many,TRBV20-1,TRBJ2-1,TRBD2,CSARISSGRAIEQFF,TGCAGTGCTAGAATTTCTAGCGGGAGGGCCATTGAGCAGTTCTTC
many,TRBV7-7,TRBJ2-3,TRBD2,CASSLDAGGGPQYF,TGTGCTAGCAGCTTAGACGCGGGAGGGGGGCCCCAGTATTTT
many,TRBV20-1,TRBJ2-7,-,CSARTSSSYEQYF,TGCAGTGCCCGTACTTCGTCCTCTTACGAGCAGTACTTC
-,TRBV20-1,TRBJ2-3,TRBD2,CSARLAGANTQYF,TGCAGTGCTAGACTAGCGGGAGCAAATACGCAGTATTTT
many,TRBV5-4,TRBJ2-7,TRBD2,CASSSGLAGYEQYF,TGTGCCAGCAGCTCCGGACTAGCGGGCTACGAGCAGTACTTC
few,TRBV5-8,TRBJ2-7,TRBD2,CASSLNVRTSASYEQYF,TGTGCCAGCAGCTTGAACGTCAGGACTAGCGCCTCCTACGAGCAGTACTTC
many,TRBV5-1,TRBJ2-1,TRBD1,CASSAGSGQGYNEQFF,TGCGCCAGCAGCGCGGGGTCGGGACAGGGATACAATGAGCAGTTCTTC
-,TRBV20-1,TRBJ2-1,-,CSARGLGRSYNEQFF,TGCAGTGCTAGAGGTCTGGGGCGATCCTACAATGAGCAGTTCTTC
-,TRBV20-1,TRBJ2-7,TRBD2,CSATKPAGGPDEQYF,TGCAGTGCTACCAAGCCAGCGGGAGGGCCGGACGAGCAGTACTTC
few,TRBV10-3,TRBJ2-1,TRBD2,CAISDAGGSYNEQFF,TGTGCCATCAGTGACGCGGGGGGGTCCTACAATGAGCAGTTCTTC
many,TRBV6-1,TRBJ1-5,-,CASSGPQGAHQPQHF,TGTGCCAGCAGTGGCCCACAGGGAGCACATCAGCCCCAGCATTTT
-,TRBV3-1,TRBJ1-1,-,CASSQVARNTEAFF,TGTGCCAGCAGCCAAGTCGCCCGGAACACTGAAGCTTTCTTT
many,TRBV14,TRBJ2-1,-,CASSHLQSSYNEQFF,TGTGCCAGCAGCCACCTTCAGAGCTCCTACAATGAGCAGTTCTTC
-,TRBV7-9,TRBJ2-3,-,CASSWTAGDTQYF,TGTGCCAGCAGCTGGACAGCGGGAGATACGCAGTATTTT
many,TRBV20-1,TRBJ1-1,-,CSARGRGRGDTEAFF,TGCAGTGCTAGGGGCCGGGGGAGAGGGGACACTGAAGCTTTCTTT
-,TRBV20-1,TRBJ1-5,-,CSASRPYSNQPQHF,TGCAGTGCTAGTCGGCCATATAGCAATCAGCCCCAGCATTTT
many,TRBV27,TRBJ1-1,TRBD1,CASSPHRGSNTEAFF,TGTGCCAGCAGTCCGCACAGGGGCTCTAACACTGAAGCTTTCTTT
many,TRBV7-2,TRBJ2-1,-,CASSLGLARREQFF,TGTGCCAGCAGCTTAGGGCTAGCGCGAAGAGAGCAGTTCTTC
few,TRBV20-1,TRBJ2-5,TRBD2,CSARDSPSGVETQYF,TGCAGTGCTAGAGATTCCCCTAGCGGGGTAGAGACCCAGTACTTC
few,TRBV4-3,TRBJ2-7,TRBD2,CASSQKTSGGSYEQYF,TGCGCCAGCAGCCAAAAGACTAGCGGGGGCTCCTACGAGCAGTACTTC
many,TRBV15,TRBJ2-7,-,CATSRVKGEQYF,TGTGCCACCAGCAGAGTTAAGGGCGAGCAGTACTTC
many,TRBV29-1,TRBJ2-7,TRBD2,CSVAEIRLAGFSYEQYF,TGCAGCGTCGCCGAAATTCGACTAGCGGGCTTCTCCTACGAGCAGTACTTC
many,TRBV5-6,TRBJ1-1,-,CASSFYSTDNTEAFF,TGTGCCAGCAGCTTTTACTCGACAGACAACACTGAAGCTTTCTTT
few,TRBV14,TRBJ2-1,TRBD2,CASSQDLSGGAHEQFF,TGTGCCAGCAGCCAAGATCTAAGCGGGGGGGCCCATGAGCAGTTCTTC
few,TRBV5-3,TRBJ2-1,-,CAGMGVSYNEQFF,TGTGCCGGAATGGGGGTCTCCTACAATGAGCAGTTCTTC